This entry describes one T cell receptor beta chain. Its antigen is as yet unknown. This sample stems from a study of CD8 T cells in ankylosing spondylitis. Trimming removed 6 bases from V and 2 bases from J; junction bases left unmatched: 6. The CDR3 sequence is 15 residues long. Study-wide points: What appeared characteristic of ankylosing spondylitis blood was a TCR beta motif of about eight highly homologous variants. Reported data indicate significant enrichment of disease-linked clones within matched ankylosing spondylitis synovial fluid.

TCRdb reanalysed the 5' RACE reads using MiXCR and keeps one entry per CDR3 protein. The sample includes under 250,000 distinct CDR3 sequences, roughly 32% of them seen just once. This TCR was recovered from a male donor with ankylosing spondylitis or in good health (not recorded which). The sample taken for sequencing was blood, either unsorted or a sorted T cell fraction (not recorded which). The V call is TRBV12-3 or TRBV12-4, the J call TRBJ2-3; the match to TRBD2 covers 9 bases. CDR3 region: CASRASSGATDTQYF. CDR3 DNA: TGTGCCAGCAGAGCATCTAGCGGGGCCACAGATACGCAGTATTTT.